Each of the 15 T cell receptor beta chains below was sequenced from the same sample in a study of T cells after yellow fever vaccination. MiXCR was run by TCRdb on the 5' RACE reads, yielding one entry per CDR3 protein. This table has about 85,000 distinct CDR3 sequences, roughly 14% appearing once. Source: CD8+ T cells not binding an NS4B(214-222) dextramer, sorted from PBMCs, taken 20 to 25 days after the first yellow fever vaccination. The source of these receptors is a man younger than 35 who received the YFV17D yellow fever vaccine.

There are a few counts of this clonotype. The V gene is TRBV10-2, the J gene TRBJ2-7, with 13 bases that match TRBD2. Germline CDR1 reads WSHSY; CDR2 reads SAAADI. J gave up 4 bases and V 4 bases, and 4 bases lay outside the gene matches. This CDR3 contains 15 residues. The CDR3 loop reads CASSGTSGGGYEQYF. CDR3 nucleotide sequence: TGCGCCAGCAGTGGGACTAGCGGGGGCGGGTACGAGCAGTACTTC.

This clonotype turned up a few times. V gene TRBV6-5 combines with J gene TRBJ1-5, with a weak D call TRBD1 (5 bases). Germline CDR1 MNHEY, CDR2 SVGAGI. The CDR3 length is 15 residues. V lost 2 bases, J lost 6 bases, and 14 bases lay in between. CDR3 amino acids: CASSYTTGFAQPQHF. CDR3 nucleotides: TGTGCCAGCAGTTACACCACAGGCTTCGCTCAGCCCCAGCATTTT.

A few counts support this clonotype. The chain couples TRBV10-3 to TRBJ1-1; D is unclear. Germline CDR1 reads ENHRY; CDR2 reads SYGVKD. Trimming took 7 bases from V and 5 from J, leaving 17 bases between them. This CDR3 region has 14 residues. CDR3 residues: CAINPIGGLTEAFF. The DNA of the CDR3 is TGTGCCATCAACCCGATCGGAGGACTTACTGAAGCTTTCTTT.

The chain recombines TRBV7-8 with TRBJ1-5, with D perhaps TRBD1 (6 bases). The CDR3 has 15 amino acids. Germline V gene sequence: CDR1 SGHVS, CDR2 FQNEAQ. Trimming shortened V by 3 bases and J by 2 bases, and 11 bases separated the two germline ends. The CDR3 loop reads CASSFLQGGNQPQHF. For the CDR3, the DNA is TGTGCCAGCAGCTTCCTACAGGGAGGCAATCAGCCCCAGCATTTT. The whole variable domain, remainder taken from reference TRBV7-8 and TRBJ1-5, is GAGVSQSPRYKVAKRGQDVALRCDPISGHVSLFWYQQALGQGPEFLTYFQNEAQLDKSGLPSDRFFAERPEGSVSTLKIQRTQQEDSAVYLCASSFLQGGNQPQHFGDGTRLSIL.

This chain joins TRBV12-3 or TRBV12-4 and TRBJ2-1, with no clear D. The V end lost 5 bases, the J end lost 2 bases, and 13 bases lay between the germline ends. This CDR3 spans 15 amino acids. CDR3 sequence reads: CASSVWADTYNEQFF. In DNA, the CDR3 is TGTGCCAGCAGTGTATGGGCTGATACCTACAATGAGCAGTTCTTC.

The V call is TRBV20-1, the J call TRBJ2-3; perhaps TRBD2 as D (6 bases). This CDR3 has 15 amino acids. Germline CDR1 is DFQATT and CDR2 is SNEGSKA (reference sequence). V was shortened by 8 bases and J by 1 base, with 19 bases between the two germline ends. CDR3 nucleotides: TGCAGTACTACCCTAGGAGGGGTCGGCACAGATACGCAGTATTTT. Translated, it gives CSTTLGGVGTDTQYF.

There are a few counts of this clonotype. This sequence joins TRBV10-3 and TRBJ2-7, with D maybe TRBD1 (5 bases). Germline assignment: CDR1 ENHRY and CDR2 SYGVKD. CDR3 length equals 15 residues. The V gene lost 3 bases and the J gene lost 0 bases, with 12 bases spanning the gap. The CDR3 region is CAISEGHLSSYEQYF. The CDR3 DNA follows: TGTGCCATCAGTGAAGGACACCTGAGCTCCTACGAGCAGTACTTC.

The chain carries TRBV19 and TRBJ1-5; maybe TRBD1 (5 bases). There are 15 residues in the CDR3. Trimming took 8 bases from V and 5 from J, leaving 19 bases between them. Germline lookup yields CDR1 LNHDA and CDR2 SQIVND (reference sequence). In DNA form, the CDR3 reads TGTGCCAGTGAAGCCACCACAGGTTCGTATCAGCCCCAGCATTTT. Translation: CASEATTGSYQPQHF.

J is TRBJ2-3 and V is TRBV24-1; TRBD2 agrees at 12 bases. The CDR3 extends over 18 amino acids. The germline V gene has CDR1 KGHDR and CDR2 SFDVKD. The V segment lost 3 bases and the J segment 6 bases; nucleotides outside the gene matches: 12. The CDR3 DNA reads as TGTGCCACCAGTGATGGGGAACTAGCGGGGGGACCCCTCGATACGCAGTATTTT. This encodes CATSDGELAGGPLDTQYF.

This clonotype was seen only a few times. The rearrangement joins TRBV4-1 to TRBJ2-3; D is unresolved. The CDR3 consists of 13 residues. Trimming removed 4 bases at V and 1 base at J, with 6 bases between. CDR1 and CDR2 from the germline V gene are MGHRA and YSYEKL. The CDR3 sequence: CASSPEGTDTQYF. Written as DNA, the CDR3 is TGCGCCAGCAGCCCCGAAGGCACAGATACGCAGTATTTT.

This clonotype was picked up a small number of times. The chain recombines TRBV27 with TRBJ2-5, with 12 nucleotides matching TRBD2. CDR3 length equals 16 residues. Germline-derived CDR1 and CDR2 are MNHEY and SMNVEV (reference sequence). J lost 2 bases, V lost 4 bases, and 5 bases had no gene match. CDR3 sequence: CASSSLTSGGQETQYF. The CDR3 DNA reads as TGTGCCAGCAGTTCACTGACTAGCGGGGGTCAAGAGACCCAGTACTTC.

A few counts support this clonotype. This CDR3 reads CASSIGTGGLYEQYV. The CDR3 DNA reads TGTGCCAGCAGTATAGGGACAGGGGGCTTGTACGAGCAGTACGTC. The rearrangement joins TRBV6-1 to TRBJ2-7; 12 bases match TRBD1. The germline V gene encodes CDR1 MNHNS and CDR2 SASEGT. The CDR3 loop spans 15 amino acids. V lost 5 bases and J lost 4; bases outside the gene matches: 6.

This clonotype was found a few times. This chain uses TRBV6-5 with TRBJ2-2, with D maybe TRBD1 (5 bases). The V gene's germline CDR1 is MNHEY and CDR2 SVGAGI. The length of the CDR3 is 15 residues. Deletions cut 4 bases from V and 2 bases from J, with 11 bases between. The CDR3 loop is CASSSLGPNTGELFF. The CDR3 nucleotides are TGTGCCAGCAGTTCTCTGGGGCCCAACACCGGGGAGCTGTTTTTT.

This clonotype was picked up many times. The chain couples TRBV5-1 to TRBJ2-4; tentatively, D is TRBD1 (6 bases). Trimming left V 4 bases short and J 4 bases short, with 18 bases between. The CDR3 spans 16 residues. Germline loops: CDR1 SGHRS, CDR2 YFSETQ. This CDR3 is CASSADSPGWKNIQYF. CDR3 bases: TGCGCCAGCAGCGCGGACAGCCCTGGGTGGAAAAACATTCAGTACTTC. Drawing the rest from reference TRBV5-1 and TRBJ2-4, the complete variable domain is KAGVTQTPRYLIKTRGQQVTLSCSPISGHRSVSWYQQTPGQGLQFLFEYFSETQRNKGNFPGRFSGRQFSNSRSEMNVSTLELGDSALYLCASSADSPGWKNIQYFGAGTRLSVL.

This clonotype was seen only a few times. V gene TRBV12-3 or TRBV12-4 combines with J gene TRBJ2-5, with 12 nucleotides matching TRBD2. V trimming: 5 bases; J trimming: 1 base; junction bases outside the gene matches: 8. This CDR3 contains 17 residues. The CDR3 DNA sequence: TGTGCCAGCAGTCCACCTACTAGCGGGGGGCGCCAAGAGACCCAGTACTTC. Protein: CASSPPTSGGRQETQYF.